A single sample gave rise to the 26 T cell receptor beta chains below, sequenced in a study of blood T cell repertoires in COVID-19. Clones were sequenced by immunoSEQ multiplex PCR, and TCRdb holds only the in-frame ones, with some missing. The table shows about 130,000 clones, with under 90% occurring only once. The sample taken for sequencing was peripheral blood. The receptors shown here come from a woman aged 60-75 years with acute or convalescent COVID-19.

This chain uses TRBV20-1 with TRBJ2-7, with 7 bases fitting TRBD1. CDR3 length: 11 amino acids. The V segment lost 6 bases and the J segment 5 bases; nucleotides outside the gene matches: 4. Germline CDR1 is DFQATT and CDR2 is SNEGSKA (reference sequence). CDR3 bases: TGCAGTGCGAGACAGGGTAACGAGCAGTACGTC. Protein: CSARQGNEQYV.

This chain joins TRBV19 and TRBJ2-3; no reliable D call. V dropped 3 bases and J dropped 0 bases, with 10 bases sitting between them. The CDR3 runs to 15 residues. In germline, CDR1 is LNHDA, CDR2 SQIVND (reference sequence). CDR3 in amino acids: CASSIAERSTDTQYF. The CDR3 coding sequence is TGTGCCAGTAGTATTGCTGAACGGAGCACAGATACGCAGTATTTT.

The chain uses TRBV5-1 and TRBJ1-6; a possible D gene is TRBD1 (6 bases). The length of the CDR3 is 14 residues. Germline CDR1 is SGHRS and CDR2 is YFSETQ. Trimming cost V 2 bases and J 9 bases, with 12 bases left between them. The CDR3 reads CASSFQTGTSPLHF. The CDR3 nucleotides are TGCGCCAGCAGCTTTCAAACAGGGACTTCACCCCTCCACTTT.

The chain employs TRBV14 and TRBJ1-2; 10 nucleotides agree with TRBD1. The CDR3 length is 14 residues. Germline values: CDR1 SGHDN, CDR2 FVKESK. After removal of 5 bases from V and 5 bases from J, the junction contained 5 bases not matched to a gene. CDR3 nucleotide sequence: TGTGCCAGCAGCGGACGGACAGGGGGTTATGGCTACACCTTC. This encodes CASSGRTGGYGYTF.

The chain employs TRBV7-2 and TRBJ1-4; maybe TRBD1 (5 bases). Germline V gene data show CDR1 as SGHTA and CDR2 as FQGNSA. Trimming cost V 0 bases and J 2 bases, with 7 bases left between them. CDR3 length: 15 amino acids. CDR3: CASSLASGTNEKLFF. For the CDR3, the DNA is TGTGCCAGCAGCTTAGCGTCAGGGACTAATGAAAAACTGTTTTTT.

The chain employs TRBV7-9 and TRBJ1-1; no clear D. Germline CDR1 SEHNR, CDR2 FQNEAQ (reference sequence). This CDR3 comprises 13 residues. V was cut by 4 bases and J by 6 bases, with 12 bases left in between. The CDR3 DNA is TGTGCCAGCAGCTCGGGAGCACGAGCTGAAGCTTTCTTT. Residues: CASSSGARAEAFF.

The chain carries TRBV18 and TRBJ2-2, with 7 bases fitting TRBD1. V lost 8 bases and J lost 0; bases outside the gene matches: 6. The CDR3 is 15 amino acids. Germline V gene data show CDR1 as KGHSH and CDR2 as LQKENI. The CDR3 DNA is TGTGCCAGCCGTACCGGGACAGCGAACACCGGGGAGCTGTTTTTT. Protein: CASRTGTANTGELFF.

This chain uses TRBV7-9 with TRBJ1-2, with 7 bases aligning to TRBD1. V shed 1 base, J shed 2 bases, and the junction held 13 bases outside the gene matches. The CDR3 length is 18 residues. Germline V gene sequence: CDR1 SEHNR, CDR2 FQNEAQ (reference sequence). CDR3 nucleotides: TGTGCCAGCAGCTTAGTGGCGGGACAGCGTCAACTAAACTATGGCTACACCTTC. It translates to CASSLVAGQRQLNYGYTF.

The V gene is TRBV9, the J gene TRBJ1-1; tentative D call: TRBD1 (5 bases). V was shortened by 0 bases and J by 6 bases, with 12 bases between the two germline ends. The CDR3 extends over 14 amino acids. Germline CDR1 and CDR2: SGDLS and YYNGEE. The CDR3 is CASSVVQGSAEAFF. The CDR3, as DNA: TGTGCCAGCAGCGTAGTGCAGGGTTCCGCTGAAGCTTTCTTT.

The rearrangement links TRBV10-2 to TRBJ2-3; D may be TRBD1 (5 bases). Trimming took 8 bases from V and 4 from J, leaving 22 bases between them. CDR3 length equals 16 residues. Looked up from germline, CDR1 is WSHSY and CDR2 is SAAADI. The CDR3 nucleotides read TGCGCCAGCTGTCGGCAGGTGGGGCGGAACCCAGATACGCAGTATTTT. Translation gives CASCRQVGRNPDTQYF.

The chain has TRBV7-8 and TRBJ1-1, with 7 bases identical to TRBD1. Trimming took 3 bases from V and 5 from J; bases not matched to a gene: 6. This CDR3 has 14 residues. CDR1 and CDR2 (germline): SGHVS, FQNEAQ. The CDR3 DNA reads TGTGCCAGCAGCTTGATCAGGGGGTGGACTGAAGCTTTCTTT. Translation gives CASSLIRGWTEAFF.

The table lists this clone with a count of one. The genes are TRBV7-8 and TRBJ1-2, with a tentative D call TRBD1 (5 bases). Germline CDR1 is SGHVS and CDR2 is FQNEAQ. Trimming shortened V by 4 bases and J by 0 bases, and 9 bases separated the two germline ends. This CDR3 contains 14 residues. The CDR3 DNA follows: TGTGCCAGCAGCTCGGGACTCACTAACTATGGCTACACCTTC. Translation gives CASSSGLTNYGYTF.

The rearrangement uses TRBV19 and TRBJ1-2; the D is unclear. Germline CDR1 LNHDA, CDR2 SQIVND (reference sequence). The V end was cut by 5 bases, the J end by 4 bases, with 14 bases between. The CDR3 loop spans 14 amino acids. For the CDR3, the DNA is TGTGCCAGTAGTCCCCTCTCTAGGAGCTATGGCTACACCTTC. Translating it yields CASSPLSRSYGYTF.

This clone was seen only a few times. Mismatch with germline at one junction end may stem from a read error. V and J are TRBV10-3 and TRBJ1-1, with TRBD1 matching 7 bases. Germline loops: CDR1 ENHRY, CDR2 SYGVKD. The CDR3 covers 17 residues. Here the CDR3 DNA reads TGTGCCATCAGTGAGTTAAACAGGGGATATTTGAAAACTGAAGCTTTCTTT. Amino acid sequence: CAISELNRGYLKTEAFF.

This clone was detected only a few times. The genes are TRBV27 and TRBJ1-5; 8 bases fit TRBD1. V trimming: 6 bases; J trimming: 6 bases; junction bases outside the gene matches: 4. Per the germline V gene, CDR1 is MNHEY and CDR2 is SMNVEV (reference sequence). CDR3 length equals 13 residues. CDR3 amino acids: CASRAGGSQPQHF. The CDR3 coding sequence is TGTGCCAGCAGAGCAGGGGGCAGTCAGCCCCAGCATTTT.

This chain joins TRBV6-5 and TRBJ1-5; D is unclear. Trimming cost V 6 bases and J 0 bases, with 12 bases left between them. CDR3 length: 15 residues. CDR1 is MNHEY and CDR2 is SVGAGI in the germline V gene. The CDR3 sequence is CASSQGLNSNQPQHF. The CDR3 DNA reads TGTGCCAGCAGCCAAGGACTGAATAGCAATCAGCCCCAGCATTTT.

The count of this clone is one. V is TRBV3-1 (or the pseudogene TRBV3-2) and J is TRBJ1-6; 10 bases map to TRBD1. CDR3 length: 15 amino acids. Germline CDR1 reads LGHDT; CDR2 reads YNNKEL (reference sequence). V trimming: 4 bases; J trimming: 5 bases; junction bases outside the gene matches: 2. CDR3 in amino acids: CASSPGTGDNSPLHF. The CDR3 coding sequence is TGTGCCAGCAGCCCTGGGACAGGGGATAATTCACCCCTCCACTTT.

This clone was picked up a small number of times. This chain uses TRBV4-1 with TRBJ1-2, with D hard to call. The CDR3 is 18 amino acids. V lost 1 base and J 1 base, leaving 19 bases between the germline ends. CDR1 and CDR2 from the germline V gene are MGHRA and YSYEKL. The CDR3 is CASSQGLTFGHLNYGYTF. The CDR3, as DNA: TGCGCCAGCAGCCAAGGCCTGACCTTTGGGCACCTTAACTATGGCTACACCTTC.

This chain joins TRBV7-9 and TRBJ1-4, with D possibly matching TRBD1 (5 bases). Trimming cost V 5 bases and J 3 bases, with 10 bases left between them. The CDR3 sequence is 14 residues long. Per the germline V gene, CDR1 is SEHNR and CDR2 is FQNEAQ (reference sequence). DNA for the CDR3: TGTGCCAGCAGCCCAGGGCCCCCTAATGAAAAACTGTTTTTT. The encoded protein is CASSPGPPNEKLFF.

This chain links TRBV11-2 with TRBJ1-2; D not resolved. Germline V gene lookup returns CDR1 SGHAT and CDR2 FQNNGV. V was clipped by 1 base and J by 6 bases, with 18 bases between them. The CDR3 extends over 16 amino acids. In nucleotides, the CDR3 is TGTGCCAGCAGCTTAGGGCTGTCTCGGGTGTGGAATGGCTACACCTTC. It specifies CASSLGLSRVWNGYTF.

This chain uses TRBV4-1 with TRBJ1-5; perhaps TRBD1 as D (6 bases). V was pared by 3 bases and J by 2 bases, with 11 bases between. CDR1 is MGHRA, CDR2 YSYEKL, per germline. CDR3 length: 15 residues. CDR3 amino acids: CASSQEQGGNQPQHF. As DNA, the CDR3 is TGCGCCAGCAGCCAGGAACAGGGAGGCAATCAGCCCCAGCATTTT.

This sequence joins TRBV27 and TRBJ1-6; a possible D gene is TRBD1 (5 bases). The V end lost 6 bases, the J end lost 10 bases, and 19 bases lay between the germline ends. This CDR3 spans 15 amino acids. Germline V CDR1 and CDR2: MNHEY, SMNVEV (reference sequence). The CDR3 here is CASRPRGERNSPLHF. The CDR3 nucleotides are TGTGCCAGCAGACCCCGGGGGGAGCGGAACTCACCCCTCCACTTT.

J is TRBJ1-1 and V is TRBV6-5; the D gene is possibly TRBD1 (6 bases). Germline V lookup: CDR1 MNHEY, CDR2 SVGAGI. The length of the CDR3 is 15 residues. V shed 6 bases and J shed 5 bases, with 19 bases lying between them. Written as DNA, the CDR3 is TGTGCCAGCAGCCGAAGATCAGGGGTTGGGACTGAAGCTTTCTTT. Its translation: CASSRRSGVGTEAFF.

The chain employs TRBV5-1 and TRBJ1-6, with 7 bases aligning to TRBD1. V was clipped by 4 bases and J by 7 bases; unmatched bases: 14. The germline V gene has CDR1 SGHRS and CDR2 YFSETQ. The CDR3 is 17 residues long. The CDR3 region has the DNA TGCGCCAGCAGCGCGAACCAAGGACAGGTCGGGAATTCACCCCTCCACTTT. This gives the protein CASSANQGQVGNSPLHF. The variable domain in full, with the rest retrieved from reference TRBV5-1 and TRBJ1-6, is KAGVTQTPRYLIKTRGQQVTLSCSPISGHRSVSWYQQTPGQGLQFLFEYFSETQRNKGNFPGRFSGRQFSNSRSEMNVSTLELGDSALYLCASSANQGQVGNSPLHFGNGTRLTVT.

The J gene is TRBJ1-2, the V gene TRBV7-2, with unresolved D. CDR3 length: 14 residues. CDR1 and CDR2 from the germline V gene are SGHTA and FQGNSA. V shed 2 bases and J shed 3 bases, with 10 bases lying between them. The DNA for the CDR3 is TGTGCCAGCAGCTTAATGGGCCCCTACTATGGCTACACCTTC. This translates into CASSLMGPYYGYTF. Together with reference TRBV7-2 and TRBJ1-2, the CDR3 gives the full variable domain: GAGVSQSPSNKVTEKGKDVELRCDPISGHTALYWYRQSLGQGLEFLIYFQGNSAPDKSGLPSDRFSAERTGGSVSTLTIQRTQQEDSAVYLCASSLMGPYYGYTFGSGTRLTVV.

This clone came up a few times. The V call is TRBV7-2, the J call TRBJ2-1; 13 nucleotides line up with TRBD2. V shed 5 bases and J 10 bases; nucleotides not matched to a gene: 14. Germline V lookup: CDR1 SGHTA, CDR2 FQGNSA. CDR3 length equals 17 residues. The CDR3 DNA sequence: TGTGCCAGCAGCCCAGGGGGTAGACTAGCGGGGGGACCAGAGCAGTTCTTC. As protein: CASSPGGRLAGGPEQFF.